What follows describes a single T cell receptor (beta chain). The sample holds other DNA sequences that translate to the same CDR3. Positively selected for CCR7, the CD45RO-negative cells used as naive CD8 cells excluded terminally differentiated effector memory CD45RA+ cells. These data belong to a study of shared clonotypes between healthy human individuals. Clones were sequenced by immunoSEQ multiplex PCR, and TCRdb holds only the in-frame ones, with some missing. Of just over 2,000,000 clones in the sample, about 95% were seen once. V lost 6 bases to trimming and J lost 1 base, with 10 bases between them. CDR1 is MNHNY and CDR2 is SVGAGI in the germline V gene (reference sequence). The CDR3 contains 13 residues.

Sequencing was performed on naive CD8+ T cells sorted from blood. V is TRBV6-6 and J is TRBJ2-7; TRBD1 might be the D (6 bases). The sequence was obtained from a man in his late teens or twenties in good health. CDR3 in amino acids: CASSSDSSYEQYF. CDR3 coding DNA: TGTGCCAGCAGCTCGGACAGTTCCTACGAGCAGTACTTC.